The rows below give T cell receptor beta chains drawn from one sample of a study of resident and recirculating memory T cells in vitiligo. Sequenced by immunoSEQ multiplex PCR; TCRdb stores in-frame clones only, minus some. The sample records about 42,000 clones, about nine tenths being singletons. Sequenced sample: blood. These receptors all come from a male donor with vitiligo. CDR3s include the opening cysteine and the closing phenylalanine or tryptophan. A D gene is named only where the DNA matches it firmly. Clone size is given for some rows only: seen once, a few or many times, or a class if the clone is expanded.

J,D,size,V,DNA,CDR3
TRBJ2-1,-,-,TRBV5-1,TGCGCCAGCAGCTCCCGGGTGTCCTCATACAATGAGCAGTTCTTC,CASSSRVSSYNEQFF
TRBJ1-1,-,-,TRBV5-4,TGTGCCAGCAGTTTAGACAGATACACTGAAGCTTTCTTT,CASSLDRYTEAFF
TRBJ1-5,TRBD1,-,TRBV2,TGTGCCAGCAGACGACAGGGAGTGGGAATTCAGCCCCAGCATTTT,CASRRQGVGIQPQHF
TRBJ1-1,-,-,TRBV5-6,TGTGCCAGCAGGCTTCTGGGGGGGAACACTGAAGCTTTCTTT,CASRLLGGNTEAFF
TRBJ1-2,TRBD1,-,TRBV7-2,TGTGCCAGCAGCTTAAACGCAGGGGGCTATGGCTACACCTTC,CASSLNAGGYGYTF
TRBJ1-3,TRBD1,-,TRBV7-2,TGTGCCAGCAGCTTAGGAGGGACAGCTGGAAACACCATATATTTT,CASSLGGTAGNTIYF
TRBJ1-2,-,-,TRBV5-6,TGTGCCAGCAGCGAGGATAGGGGTGGCTACACCTTC,CASSEDRGGYTF
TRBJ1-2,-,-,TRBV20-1,TGCAGTGCTAGAGAGGGGGGGAAGTACACCTTC,CSAREGGKYTF
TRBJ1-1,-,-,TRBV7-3,TGTGCCAGCAGCTTAACCCCCGGGAACACTGAAGCTTTCTTT,CASSLTPGNTEAFF
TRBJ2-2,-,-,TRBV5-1,TGCGCCAGCAATTTGGGGCCCTCGGCCACCGGGGAGCTGTTTTTT,CASNLGPSATGELFF
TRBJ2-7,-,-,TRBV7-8,TGTGCCAGCAGCTTATTAAGGGTAGGGAGCGAGCAGTACTTC,CASSLLRVGSEQYF
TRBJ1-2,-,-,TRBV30,TGTGCCTGGAGTCTGGGCAAGGCCTATGGCTACACCTTC,CAWSLGKAYGYTF
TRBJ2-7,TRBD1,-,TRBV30,TGTGCCTGGAGTGGACAGGGAACAGCCCTCTACGAGCAGTACTTC,CAWSGQGTALYEQYF
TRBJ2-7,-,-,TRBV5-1,TGCGCCAGCAGCTTCCGGGACTTGGCCTACGAGCAGTACTTC,CASSFRDLAYEQYF
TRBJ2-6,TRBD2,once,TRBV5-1,TGCGCCAGCAGCGCGATTGGACTAGCAGGGCCTGGGGCCAACGTCCTGACTTTC,CASSAIGLAGPGANVLTF
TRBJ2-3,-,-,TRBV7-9,TGTGCCAGCAGCTCTGGGGGGGGCGCCATAGATACGCAGTATTTT,CASSSGGGAIDTQYF
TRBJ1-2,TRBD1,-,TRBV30,TGTGCCTGGGGACAGGGAGGTTATGGCTACACCTTC,CAWGQGGYGYTF
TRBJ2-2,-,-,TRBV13,TGTGCCAGCAGCTTCTTAGCTCAGCACCCTGCCGGGGAGCTGTTTTTT,CASSFLAQHPAGELFF
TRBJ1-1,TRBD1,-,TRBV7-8,TGTGCCAGCAGCCGCTCGCCGGGACAGGGGACGATGGGCACTGAAGCTTTCTTT,CASSRSPGQGTMGTEAFF
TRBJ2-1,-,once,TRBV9,TGTGCCAGCAGCGTAGGAGGTCGCGGCGCGTACAATGAGCAGTTCTTC,CASSVGGRGAYNEQFF
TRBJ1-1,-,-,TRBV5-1,TGCGCCAGCACCGACTTGTTCGGCACTGAAGCTTTCTTT,CASTDLFGTEAFF
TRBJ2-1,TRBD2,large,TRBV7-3,TGTGCCAGCAGCCGACTAGCGGGGGGTGTCGATGAGCAGTTCTTC,CASSRLAGGVDEQFF
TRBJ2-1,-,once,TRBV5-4,TGTGCCAGCAGCCCGGGGACTCCGGAATACAATGAGCAGTTCTTC,CASSPGTPEYNEQFF
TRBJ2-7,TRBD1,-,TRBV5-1,TGCGCCAGCAGCCCCGGGACAGGGGGTATCAATGAGCAGTACTTC,CASSPGTGGINEQYF
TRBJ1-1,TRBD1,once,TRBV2,TGTGCCGGGGGACAGGCGGCTTTCACTGAAGCTTTCTTT,CAGGQAAFTEAFF
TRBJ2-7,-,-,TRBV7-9,TGTGCCAGCAGCTTAACCGGGAACCCCTACGAGCAGTACTTC,CASSLTGNPYEQYF
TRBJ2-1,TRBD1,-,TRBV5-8,TGTGCCAGCAGTAAACAGGGGCCCCTTTACAATGAGCAGTTCTTC,CASSKQGPLYNEQFF
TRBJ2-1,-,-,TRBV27,TGTGCCAGCAGCCCGCCTCGCGGGCTTTACAATGAGCAGTTCTTC,CASSPPRGLYNEQFF
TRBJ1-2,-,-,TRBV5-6,TGTGCCAGCAGCTTGGGTCAAACAGGGCTAACCTATGGCTACACCTTC,CASSLGQTGLTYGYTF
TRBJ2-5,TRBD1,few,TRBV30,TGTGCCTGGACCGGGCCACAGGGGGGGACCCAGTACTTC,CAWTGPQGGTQYF
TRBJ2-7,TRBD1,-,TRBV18,TGTGCCAGCTCGTTCTGGACAGGGTTGGACGAGCAGTACTTC,CASSFWTGLDEQYF
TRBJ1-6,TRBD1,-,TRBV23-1,TGCGCCAGCGGACCTACCTCAGGGGGTCCCTATAATTCACCCCTCCACTTT,CASGPTSGGPYNSPLHF
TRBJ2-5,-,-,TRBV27,TGTGCCAGCAGTGGGCGGGAACAAGAGACCCAGTACTTC,CASSGREQETQYF
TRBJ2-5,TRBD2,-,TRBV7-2,TGTGCCAGCAGCTTTCAGCGGGGGGAAGAGACCCAGTACTTC,CASSFQRGEETQYF
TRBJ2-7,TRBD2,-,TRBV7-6,TGTGCCAGCAGCTCAGGCGGGGGGGCCGGCTACGAGCAGTACTTC,CASSSGGGAGYEQYF
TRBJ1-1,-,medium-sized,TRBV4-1,TGCGCCAGCAGCCAAGATTGGCAGGAGAACACTGAAGCTTTCTTT,CASSQDWQENTEAFF
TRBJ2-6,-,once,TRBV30,TGTGCCTGGGGCGGGGCCCAATTCTCTGGGGCCAACGTCCTGACTTTC,CAWGGAQFSGANVLTF